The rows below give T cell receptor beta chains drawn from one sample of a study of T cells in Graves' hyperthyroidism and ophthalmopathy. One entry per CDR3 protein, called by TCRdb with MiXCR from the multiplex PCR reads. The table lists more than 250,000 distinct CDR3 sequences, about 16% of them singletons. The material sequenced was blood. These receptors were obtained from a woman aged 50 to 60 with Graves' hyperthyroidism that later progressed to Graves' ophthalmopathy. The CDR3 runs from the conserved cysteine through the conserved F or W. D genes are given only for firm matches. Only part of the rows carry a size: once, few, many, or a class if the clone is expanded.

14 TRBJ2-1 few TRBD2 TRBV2 CASSISGRAYEQFF TGTGCCAGCAGTATTAGCGGGAGGGCGTATGAGCAGTTCTTC
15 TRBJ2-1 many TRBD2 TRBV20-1 CSAPAGTSGSDEQFF TGCAGTGCCCCAGCCGGGACTAGCGGGAGTGATGAGCAGTTCTTC
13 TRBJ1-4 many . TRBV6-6 CASRLSRDEKLFF TGTGCCAGCAGGTTATCGAGGGATGAAAAACTGTTTTTT
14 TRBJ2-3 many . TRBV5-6 CASSRRSGRDTQYF TGTGCCAGCAGTAGGCGTTCGGGTAGGGATACGCAGTATTTT
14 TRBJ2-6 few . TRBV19 CASRQGPGANVLTF TGTGCCAGTCGGCAGGGTCCTGGGGCCAACGTCCTGACTTTC
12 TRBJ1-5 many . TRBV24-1 CATSDGNQPQHF TGTGCCACCAGTGATGGGAATCAGCCCCAGCATTTT
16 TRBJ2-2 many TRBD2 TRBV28 CASSIAGGKNTGELFF TGTGCCAGCAGTATAGCGGGAGGGAAGAACACCGGGGAGCTGTTTTTT
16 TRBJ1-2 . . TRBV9 CASSVSLPTGNHGYTF TGTGCCAGCAGCGTTTCTCTTCCTACAGGGAACCATGGCTACACCTTC
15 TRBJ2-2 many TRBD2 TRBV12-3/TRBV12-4 CAGGASGRHTGELFF TGTGCCGGGGGGGCTAGCGGGCGGCACACCGGGGAGCTGTTTTTT
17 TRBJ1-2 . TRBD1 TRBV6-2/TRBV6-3 CASSYTLTGGDGYGYTF TGTGCCAGCAGTTACACCCTGACAGGGGGCGACGGCTATGGCTACACCTTC
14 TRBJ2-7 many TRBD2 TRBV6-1 CASTSGGGLREQYF TGTGCCAGCACCTCCGGCGGGGGGTTGAGGGAGCAGTACTTC
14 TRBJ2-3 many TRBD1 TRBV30 CAWRLAGGTDTQYF TGTGCCTGGAGATTGGCAGGGGGTACAGATACGCAGTATTTT
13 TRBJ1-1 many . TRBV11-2 CASSLEGASAPFF TGTGCCAGCAGCTTAGAGGGGGCCAGCGCCCCTTTCTTT
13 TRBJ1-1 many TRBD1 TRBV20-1 CSATPGQHTEAFF TGCAGTGCCACCCCGGGACAGCACACTGAAGCTTTCTTT
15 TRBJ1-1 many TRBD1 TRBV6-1 CASSDRGRGNTEAFF TGTGCCAGCAGTGACAGGGGGCGAGGGAACACTGAAGCTTTCTTT